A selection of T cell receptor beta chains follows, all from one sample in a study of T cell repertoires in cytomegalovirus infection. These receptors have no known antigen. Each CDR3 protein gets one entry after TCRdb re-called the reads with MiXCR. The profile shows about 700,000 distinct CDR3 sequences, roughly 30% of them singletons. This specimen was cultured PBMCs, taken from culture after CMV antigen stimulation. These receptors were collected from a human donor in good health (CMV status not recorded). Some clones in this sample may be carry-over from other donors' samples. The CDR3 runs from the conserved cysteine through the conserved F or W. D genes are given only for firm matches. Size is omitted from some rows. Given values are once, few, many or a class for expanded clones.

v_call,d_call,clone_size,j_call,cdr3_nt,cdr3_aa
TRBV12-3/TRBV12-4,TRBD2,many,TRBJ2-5,TGTGCCAGCAGTTTCCCCACTAGCGGGACGTACCAAGAGACCCAGTACTTC,CASSFPTSGTYQETQYF
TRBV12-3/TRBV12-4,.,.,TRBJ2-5,TGTGCCAGCAGTCCTGAAGGAGCCCTGGGACTCCAAGAGACCCAGTACTTC,CASSPEGALGLQETQYF
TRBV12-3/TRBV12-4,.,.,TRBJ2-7,TGTGCCAGCAGTTCCCCCAGGGCGACCCTGAGCGAGCAGTACTTC,CASSSPRATLSEQYF
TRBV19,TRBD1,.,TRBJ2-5,TGTGCCAGTAGTATGTTCTGGGGACAGGGCAAAGAGACCCAGTACTTC,CASSMFWGQGKETQYF
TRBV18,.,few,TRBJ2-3,TGTGCCAGCTCACCCCCGGCTAAGCGGACAGATACGCAGTATTTT,CASSPPAKRTDTQYF
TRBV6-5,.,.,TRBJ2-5,TGTGCCAGCACCCGAAAGGAGACCCAGTACTTC,CASTRKETQYF
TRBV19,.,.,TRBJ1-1,TGTGCCAGTAGTATAGTTGGACAATTGAACACTGAAGCTTTCTTT,CASSIVGQLNTEAFF
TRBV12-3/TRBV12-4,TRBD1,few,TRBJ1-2,TGTGCCAGCAGTTCCGGGACAGGGGGCAACTATGGCTACACCTTC,CASSSGTGGNYGYTF
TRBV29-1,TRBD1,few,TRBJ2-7,TGCAGCGTTATACCACCGGGACAGGGGGACGGAGAGCAGTACTTC,CSVIPPGQGDGEQYF
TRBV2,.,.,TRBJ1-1,TGTGCCAGCAGGCCAGGGGTGACTGAAGCTTTCTTT,CASRPGVTEAFF
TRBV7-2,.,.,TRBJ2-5,TGTGCCAGCAGAGTATCGGATGGGGAGACCCAGTACTTC,CASRVSDGETQYF
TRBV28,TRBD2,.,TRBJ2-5,TGTGCCAGCAGCTCGGGACTAGCGGGGTCCTGGTACCAAGAGACCCAGTACTTC,CASSSGLAGSWYQETQYF
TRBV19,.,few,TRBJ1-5,TGTGCCAGTAGTATTAACAGGGATCAGCCCCAGCATTTT,CASSINRDQPQHF
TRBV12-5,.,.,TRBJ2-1,TGTGCTAGTGAAGGCCAGGCCAATGAGCAGTTCTTC,CASEGQANEQFF
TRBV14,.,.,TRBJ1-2,TGTGCCAGCAGCGAGCAACAGGGTTACTATGGCTACACCTTC,CASSEQQGYYGYTF
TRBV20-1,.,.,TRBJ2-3,TGCAGTGCTAGCGGGGGGGTGGGACAGATAAGGACGCAGTATTTT,CSASGGVGQIRTQYF
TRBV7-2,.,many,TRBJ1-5,TGTGCCAGCAGCTTAAGCAGGGGCTTCAATCAGCCCCAGCATTTT,CASSLSRGFNQPQHF
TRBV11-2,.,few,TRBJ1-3,TGTGCCAGCAGCCCTCACGCCCCTGCGGCCTCTGGAAACACCATATATTTT,CASSPHAPAASGNTIYF
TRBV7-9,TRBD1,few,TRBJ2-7,TGTGCCAGCGGGGGGGACAGGGTATGGGAGCAGTACTTC,CASGGDRVWEQYF
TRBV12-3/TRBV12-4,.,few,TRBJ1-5,TGTGCCAGCAGTTTAGCGTCTCCCCCGGTTCAGCCCCAGCATTTT,CASSLASPPVQPQHF
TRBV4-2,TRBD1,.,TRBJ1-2,TGTGCCAGCAGCCAAGTACCTCGGGACAGATATGGCTACACCTTC,CASSQVPRDRYGYTF
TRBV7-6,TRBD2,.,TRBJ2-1,TGTGCCAGCAGCTTAAGAGCGGGGAGCTCCTACAATGAGCAGTTCTTC,CASSLRAGSSYNEQFF
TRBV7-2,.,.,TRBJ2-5,TGTGCCAGCAGCTTAGTAGGGAGCCGCGTGGAGACCCAGTACTTC,CASSLVGSRVETQYF